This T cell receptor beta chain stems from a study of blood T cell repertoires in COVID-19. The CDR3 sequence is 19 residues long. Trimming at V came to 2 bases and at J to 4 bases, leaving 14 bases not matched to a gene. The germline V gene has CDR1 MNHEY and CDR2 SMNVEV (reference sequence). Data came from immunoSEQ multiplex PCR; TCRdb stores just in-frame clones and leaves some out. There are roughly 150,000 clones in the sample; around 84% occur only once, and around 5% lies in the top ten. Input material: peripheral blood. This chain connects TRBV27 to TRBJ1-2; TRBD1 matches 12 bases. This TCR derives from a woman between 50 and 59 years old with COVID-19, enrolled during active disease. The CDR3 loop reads CASSLVGTGGKMGRYGYTF. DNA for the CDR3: TGTGCCAGCAGTTTAGTGGGGACAGGGGGCAAGATGGGGCGCTATGGCTACACCTTC.